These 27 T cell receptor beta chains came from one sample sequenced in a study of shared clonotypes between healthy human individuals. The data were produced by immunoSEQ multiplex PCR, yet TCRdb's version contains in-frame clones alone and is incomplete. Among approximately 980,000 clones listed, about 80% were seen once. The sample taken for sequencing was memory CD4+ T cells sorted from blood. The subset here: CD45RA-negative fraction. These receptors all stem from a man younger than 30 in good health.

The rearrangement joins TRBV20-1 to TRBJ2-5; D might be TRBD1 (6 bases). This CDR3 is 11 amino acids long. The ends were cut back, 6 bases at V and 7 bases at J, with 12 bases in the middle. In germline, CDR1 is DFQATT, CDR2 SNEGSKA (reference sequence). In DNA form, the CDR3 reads TGCAGTGCCTACAGGGAAGGGACCCAGTACTTC. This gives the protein CSAYREGTQYF.

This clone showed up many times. CDR3 in DNA: TGTGCCAGCAGCCAAGATAGTAAAGGGGAGCAGTTCTTC. As protein: CASSQDSKGEQFF. The V gene is TRBV4-2, the J gene TRBJ2-1; no definite D call. Germline CDR1 is LGHNA and CDR2 is YNFKEQ. V was shortened by 0 bases and J by 10 bases, with 10 bases between the two germline ends. CDR3 length equals 13 residues.

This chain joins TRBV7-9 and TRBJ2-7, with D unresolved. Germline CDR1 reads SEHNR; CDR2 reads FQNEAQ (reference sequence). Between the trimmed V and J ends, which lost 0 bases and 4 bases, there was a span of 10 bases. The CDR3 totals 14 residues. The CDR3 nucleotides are TGTGCCAGCAGCTTAGCCTGGGAAAGGTACGAGCAGTACTTC. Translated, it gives CASSLAWERYEQYF.

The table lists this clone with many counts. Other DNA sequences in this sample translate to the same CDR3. CDR3 residues: CASSLGQGFSGANVLTF. CDR3 DNA: TGTGCCAGCAGCTTGGGACAGGGGTTCTCTGGGGCCAACGTCCTGACTTTC. The rearrangement uses TRBV5-6 and TRBJ2-6; 8 bases map to TRBD1. Germline CDR1 and CDR2: SGHDT and YYEEEE. V lost 0 bases, J lost 0 bases, and 2 bases stayed unmatched. This CDR3 has 17 amino acids.

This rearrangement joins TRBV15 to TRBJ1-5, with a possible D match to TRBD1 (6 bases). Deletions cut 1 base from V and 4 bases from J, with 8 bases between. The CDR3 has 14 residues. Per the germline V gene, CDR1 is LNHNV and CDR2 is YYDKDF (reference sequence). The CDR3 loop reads CATSRGTVNQPQHF. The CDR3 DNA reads TGTGCCACCAGCAGAGGGACAGTGAATCAGCCCCAGCATTTT.

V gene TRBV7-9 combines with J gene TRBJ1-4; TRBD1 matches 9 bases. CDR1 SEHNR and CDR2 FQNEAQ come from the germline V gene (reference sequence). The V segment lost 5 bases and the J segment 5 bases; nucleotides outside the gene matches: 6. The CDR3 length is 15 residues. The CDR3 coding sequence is TGTGCCAGCAGCCCAACAGGGGGCCAGAATGAAAAACTGTTTTTT. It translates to CASSPTGGQNEKLFF.

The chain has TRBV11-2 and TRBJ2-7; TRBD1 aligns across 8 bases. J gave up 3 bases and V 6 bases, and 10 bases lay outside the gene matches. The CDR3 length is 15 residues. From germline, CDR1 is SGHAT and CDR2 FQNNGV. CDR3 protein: CASSRDRTSIYEQYF. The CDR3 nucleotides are TGTGCCAGCAGTCGGGACAGGACCAGTATCTACGAGCAGTACTTC.

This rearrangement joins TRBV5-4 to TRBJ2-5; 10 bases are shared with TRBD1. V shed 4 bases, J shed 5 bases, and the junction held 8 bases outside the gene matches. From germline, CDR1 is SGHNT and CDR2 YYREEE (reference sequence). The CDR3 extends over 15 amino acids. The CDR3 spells CASSLGTGEWETQYF. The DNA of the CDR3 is TGTGCCAGCAGCCTAGGGACAGGGGAGTGGGAGACCCAGTACTTC.

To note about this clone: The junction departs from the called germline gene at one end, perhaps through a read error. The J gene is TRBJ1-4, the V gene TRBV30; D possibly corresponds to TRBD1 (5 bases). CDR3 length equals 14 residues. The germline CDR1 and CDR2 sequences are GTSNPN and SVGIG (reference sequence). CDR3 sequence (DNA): TGTGCCTGGGGTGTAGGGGCGGCTAATGAAAAACTGTTTTTT. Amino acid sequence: CAWGVGAANEKLFF.

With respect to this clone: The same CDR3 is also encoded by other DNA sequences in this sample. The CDR3 region is CASSVGQDRLYEQYF. The CDR3, as DNA: TGTGCCAGCAGCGTAGGTCAGGACCGCCTCTACGAGCAGTACTTC. The V gene is TRBV9, the J gene TRBJ2-7; D not resolved. Between the trimmed V and J ends, which lost 0 bases and 3 bases, there was a span of 13 bases. The CDR3 spans 15 residues. Germline values: CDR1 SGDLS, CDR2 YYNGEE.

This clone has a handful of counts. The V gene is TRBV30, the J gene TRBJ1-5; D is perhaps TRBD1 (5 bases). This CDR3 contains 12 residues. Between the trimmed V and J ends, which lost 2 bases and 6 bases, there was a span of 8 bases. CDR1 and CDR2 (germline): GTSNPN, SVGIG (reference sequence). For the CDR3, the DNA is TGTGCCTGGAGTAAGGGGAGTCAGCCCCAGCATTTT. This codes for CAWSKGSQPQHF.

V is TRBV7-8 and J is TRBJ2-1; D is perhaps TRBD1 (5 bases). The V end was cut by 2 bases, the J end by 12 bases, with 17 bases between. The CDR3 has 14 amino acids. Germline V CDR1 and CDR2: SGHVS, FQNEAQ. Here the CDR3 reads CASSLSDSRVRQFF. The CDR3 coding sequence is TGTGCCAGCAGCTTAAGCGACAGTAGGGTGCGGCAGTTCTTC.

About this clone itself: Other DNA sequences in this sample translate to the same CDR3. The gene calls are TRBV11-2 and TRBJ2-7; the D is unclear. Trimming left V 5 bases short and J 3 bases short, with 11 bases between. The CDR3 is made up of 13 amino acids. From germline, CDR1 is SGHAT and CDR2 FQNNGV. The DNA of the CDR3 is TGTGCCAGCAGCCCCATAGGAATCTACGAGCAGTACTTC. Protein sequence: CASSPIGIYEQYF.

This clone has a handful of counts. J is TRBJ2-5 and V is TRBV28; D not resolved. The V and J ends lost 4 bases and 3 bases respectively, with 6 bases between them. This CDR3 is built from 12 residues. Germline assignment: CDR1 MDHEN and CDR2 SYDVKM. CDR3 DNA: TGTGCCAGCAGTTCCCCAAAAGAGACCCAGTACTTC. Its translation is CASSSPKETQYF.

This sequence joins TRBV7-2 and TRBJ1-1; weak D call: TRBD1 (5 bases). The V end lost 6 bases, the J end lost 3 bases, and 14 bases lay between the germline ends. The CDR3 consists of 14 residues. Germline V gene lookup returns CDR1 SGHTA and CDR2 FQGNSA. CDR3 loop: CASSSSQGYTEAFF. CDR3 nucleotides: TGTGCCAGCAGTTCATCTCAGGGATACACTGAAGCTTTCTTT.

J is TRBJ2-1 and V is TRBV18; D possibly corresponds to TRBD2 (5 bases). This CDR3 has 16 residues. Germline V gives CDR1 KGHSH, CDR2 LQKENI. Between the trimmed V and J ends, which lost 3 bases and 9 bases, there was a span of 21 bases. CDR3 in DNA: TGTGCCAGCTCACCCCCGTCTGGCGGGCGAGTAGGTGAGCAGTTCTTC. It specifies CASSPPSGGRVGEQFF.

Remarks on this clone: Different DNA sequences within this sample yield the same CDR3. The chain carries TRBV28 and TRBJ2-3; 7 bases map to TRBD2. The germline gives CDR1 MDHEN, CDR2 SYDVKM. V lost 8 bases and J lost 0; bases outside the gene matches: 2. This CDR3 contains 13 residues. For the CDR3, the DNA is TGTGCCAGCTCCGGGGGGAGCACAGATACGCAGTATTTT. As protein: CASSGGSTDTQYF.

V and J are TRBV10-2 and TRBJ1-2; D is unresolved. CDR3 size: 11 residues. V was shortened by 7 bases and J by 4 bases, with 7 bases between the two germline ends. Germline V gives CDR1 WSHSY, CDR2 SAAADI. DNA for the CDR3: TGCGCCAGCATGCTGGGCTATGGCTACACCTTC. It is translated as CASMLGYGYTF.

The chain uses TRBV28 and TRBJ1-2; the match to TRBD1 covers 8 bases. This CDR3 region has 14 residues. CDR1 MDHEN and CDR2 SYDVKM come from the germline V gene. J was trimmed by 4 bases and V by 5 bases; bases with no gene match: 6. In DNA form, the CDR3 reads TGTGCCAGCAGTCCCCCGGGACAGGCCTATGGCTACACCTTC. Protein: CASSPPGQAYGYTF.

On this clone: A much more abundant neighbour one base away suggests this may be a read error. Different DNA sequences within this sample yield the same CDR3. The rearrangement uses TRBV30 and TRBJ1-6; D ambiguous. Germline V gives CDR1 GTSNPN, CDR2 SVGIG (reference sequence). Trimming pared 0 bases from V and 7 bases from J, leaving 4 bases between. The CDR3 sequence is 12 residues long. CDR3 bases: TGTGCCTGGAGTGTCCTCAATTCACCCCTCCACTTT. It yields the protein CAWSVLNSPLHF.

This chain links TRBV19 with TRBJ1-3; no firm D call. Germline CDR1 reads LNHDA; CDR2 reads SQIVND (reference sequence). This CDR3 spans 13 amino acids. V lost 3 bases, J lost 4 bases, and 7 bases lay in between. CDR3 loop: CASSIDSGNTIYF. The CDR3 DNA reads TGTGCCAGTAGTATTGATTCCGGAAACACCATATATTTT.

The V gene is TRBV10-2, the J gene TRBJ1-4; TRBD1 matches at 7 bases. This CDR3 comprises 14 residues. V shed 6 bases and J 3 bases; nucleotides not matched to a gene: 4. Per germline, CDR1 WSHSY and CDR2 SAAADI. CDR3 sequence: CASREGTANEKLFF. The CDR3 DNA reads TGCGCCAGCAGGGAGGGGACAGCTAATGAAAAACTGTTTTTT.

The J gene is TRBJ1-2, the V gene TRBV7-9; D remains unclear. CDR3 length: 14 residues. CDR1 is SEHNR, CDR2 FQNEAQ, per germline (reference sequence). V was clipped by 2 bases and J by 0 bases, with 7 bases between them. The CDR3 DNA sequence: TGTGCCAGCAGCTTATCTGTCGCTAACTATGGCTACACCTTC. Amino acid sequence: CASSLSVANYGYTF.

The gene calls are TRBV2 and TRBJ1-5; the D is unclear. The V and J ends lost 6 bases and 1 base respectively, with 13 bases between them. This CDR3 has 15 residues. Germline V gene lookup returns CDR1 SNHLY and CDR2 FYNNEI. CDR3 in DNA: TGTGCCAGCAGAGCCGACACCAAGAGCAATCAGCCCCAGCATTTT. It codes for CASRADTKSNQPQHF.

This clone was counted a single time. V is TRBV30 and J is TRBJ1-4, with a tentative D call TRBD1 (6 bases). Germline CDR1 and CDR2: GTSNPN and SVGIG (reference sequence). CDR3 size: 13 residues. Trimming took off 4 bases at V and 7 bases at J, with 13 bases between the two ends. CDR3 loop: CAWNDRHREKLFF. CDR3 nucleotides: TGTGCCTGGAATGACAGGCATCGTGAAAAACTGTTTTTT.

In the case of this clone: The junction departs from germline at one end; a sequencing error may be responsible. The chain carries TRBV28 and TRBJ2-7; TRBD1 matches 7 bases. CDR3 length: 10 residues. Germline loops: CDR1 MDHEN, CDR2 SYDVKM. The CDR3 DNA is TGTGCTATAGGGGGCCACGAGCGGTACTTC. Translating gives CAIGGHERYF.

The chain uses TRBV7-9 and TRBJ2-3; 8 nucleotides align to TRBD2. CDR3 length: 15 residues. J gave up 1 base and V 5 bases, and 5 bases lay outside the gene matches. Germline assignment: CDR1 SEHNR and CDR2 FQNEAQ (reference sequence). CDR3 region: CASSPGLGGTDTQYF. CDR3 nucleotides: TGTGCCAGCAGCCCGGGACTAGGTGGCACAGATACGCAGTATTTT.